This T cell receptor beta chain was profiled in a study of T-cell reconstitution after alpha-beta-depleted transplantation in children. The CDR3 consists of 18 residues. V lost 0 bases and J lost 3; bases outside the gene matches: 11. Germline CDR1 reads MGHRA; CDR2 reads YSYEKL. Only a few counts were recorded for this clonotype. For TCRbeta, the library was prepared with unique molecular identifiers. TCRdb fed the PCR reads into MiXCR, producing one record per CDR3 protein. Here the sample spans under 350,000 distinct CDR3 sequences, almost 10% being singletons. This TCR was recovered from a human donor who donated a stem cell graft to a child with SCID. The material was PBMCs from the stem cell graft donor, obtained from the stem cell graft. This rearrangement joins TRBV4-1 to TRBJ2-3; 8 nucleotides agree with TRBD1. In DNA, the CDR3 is TGCGCCAGCAGCCAAGATGGGGCGGGACAGGAGTTTACAGATACGCAGTATTTT. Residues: CASSQDGAGQEFTDTQYF.